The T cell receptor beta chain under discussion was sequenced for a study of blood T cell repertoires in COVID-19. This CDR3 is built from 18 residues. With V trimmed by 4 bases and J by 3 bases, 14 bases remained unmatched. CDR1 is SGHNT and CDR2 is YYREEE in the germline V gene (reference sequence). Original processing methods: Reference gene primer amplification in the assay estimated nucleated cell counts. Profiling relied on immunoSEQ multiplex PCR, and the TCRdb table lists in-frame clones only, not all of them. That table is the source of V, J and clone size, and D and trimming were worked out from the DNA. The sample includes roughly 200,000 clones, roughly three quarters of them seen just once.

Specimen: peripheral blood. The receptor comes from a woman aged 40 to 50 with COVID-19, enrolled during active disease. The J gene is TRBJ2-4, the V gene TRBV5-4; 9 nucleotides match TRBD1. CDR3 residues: CASSLYLGQGKGKNIQYF. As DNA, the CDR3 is TGTGCCAGCAGCCTATACCTTGGACAGGGGAAGGGCAAAAACATTCAGTACTTC.